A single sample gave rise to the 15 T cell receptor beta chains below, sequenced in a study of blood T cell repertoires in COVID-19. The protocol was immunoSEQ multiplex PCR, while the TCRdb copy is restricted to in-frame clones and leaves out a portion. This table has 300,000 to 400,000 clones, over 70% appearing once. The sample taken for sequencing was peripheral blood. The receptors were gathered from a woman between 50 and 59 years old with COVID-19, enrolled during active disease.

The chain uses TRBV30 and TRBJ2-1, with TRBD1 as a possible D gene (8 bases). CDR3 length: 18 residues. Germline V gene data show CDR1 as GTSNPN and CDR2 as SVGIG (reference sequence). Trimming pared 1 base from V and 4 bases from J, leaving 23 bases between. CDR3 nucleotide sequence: TGTGCCTGGAGTGGCGGACAGGGAGGGGCGGGGAGTTACAATGAGCAGTTCTTC. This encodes CAWSGGQGGAGSYNEQFF.

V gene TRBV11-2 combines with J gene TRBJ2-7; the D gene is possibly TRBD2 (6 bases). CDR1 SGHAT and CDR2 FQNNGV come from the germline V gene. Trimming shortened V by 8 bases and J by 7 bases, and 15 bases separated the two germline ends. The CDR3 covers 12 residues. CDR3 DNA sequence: TGTGCCAGCTCCGGGGCCCGGGAGGAGCAGTACTTC. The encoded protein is CASSGAREEQYF.

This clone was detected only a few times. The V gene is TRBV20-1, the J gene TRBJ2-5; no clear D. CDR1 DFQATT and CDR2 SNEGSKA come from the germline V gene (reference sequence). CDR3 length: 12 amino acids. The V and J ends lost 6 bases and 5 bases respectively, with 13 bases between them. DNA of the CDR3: TGCAGTGCCAGTATCGTCCGGGAGACCCAGTACTTC. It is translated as CSASIVRETQYF.

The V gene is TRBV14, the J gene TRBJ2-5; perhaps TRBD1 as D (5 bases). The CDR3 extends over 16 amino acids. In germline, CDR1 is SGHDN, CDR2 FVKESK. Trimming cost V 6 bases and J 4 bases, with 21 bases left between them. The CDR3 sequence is CASSPITWQGGETQYF. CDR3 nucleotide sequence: TGTGCCAGCAGTCCTATAACGTGGCAGGGTGGAGAGACCCAGTACTTC.

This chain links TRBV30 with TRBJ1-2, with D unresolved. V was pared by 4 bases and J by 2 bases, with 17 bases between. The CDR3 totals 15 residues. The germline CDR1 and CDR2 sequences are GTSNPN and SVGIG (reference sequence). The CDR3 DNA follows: TGTGCCTGGACGACTACGTCGAGCGGGAACTATGGCTACACCTTC. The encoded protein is CAWTTTSSGNYGYTF. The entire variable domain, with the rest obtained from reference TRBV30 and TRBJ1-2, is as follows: SQTIHQWPATLVQPVGSPLSLECTVEGTSNPNLYWYRQAAGRGLQLLFYSVGIGQISSEVPQNLSASRPQDRQFILSSKKLLLSDSGFYLCAWTTTSSGNYGYTFGSGTRLTVV.

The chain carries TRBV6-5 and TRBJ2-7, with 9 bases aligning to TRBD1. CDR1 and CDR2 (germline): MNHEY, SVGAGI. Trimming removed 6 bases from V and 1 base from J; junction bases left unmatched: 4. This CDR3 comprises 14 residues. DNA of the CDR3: TGTGCCAGCAGATCAGGACAGGGGTCCTACGAGCAGTACTTC. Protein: CASRSGQGSYEQYF.

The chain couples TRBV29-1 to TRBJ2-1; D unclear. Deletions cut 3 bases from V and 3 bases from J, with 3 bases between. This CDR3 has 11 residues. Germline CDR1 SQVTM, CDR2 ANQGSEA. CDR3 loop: CSVDSYNEQFF. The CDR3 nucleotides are TGCAGCGTTGACAGCTACAATGAGCAGTTCTTC.

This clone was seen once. CDR3 amino acids: CAISESGQGYTEAFF. CDR3 bases: TGTGCCATCAGTGAGTCAGGACAGGGTTACACTGAAGCTTTCTTT. This chain connects TRBV10-3 to TRBJ1-1; 8 bases map to TRBD1. Germline V lookup: CDR1 ENHRY, CDR2 SYGVKD. Trimming removed 0 bases from V and 3 bases from J; junction bases left unmatched: 3. The CDR3 consists of 15 residues.

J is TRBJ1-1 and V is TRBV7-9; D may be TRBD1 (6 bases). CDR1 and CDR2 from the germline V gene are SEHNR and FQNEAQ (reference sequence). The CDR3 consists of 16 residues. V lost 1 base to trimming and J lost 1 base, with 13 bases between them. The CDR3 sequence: CASSLVGRGANTEAFF. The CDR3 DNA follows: TGTGCCAGCAGCTTAGTGGGGAGGGGGGCGAACACTGAAGCTTTCTTT.

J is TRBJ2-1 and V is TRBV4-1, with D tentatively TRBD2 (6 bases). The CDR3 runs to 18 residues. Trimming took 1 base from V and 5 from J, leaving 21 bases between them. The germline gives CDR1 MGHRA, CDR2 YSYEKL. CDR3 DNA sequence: TGCGCCAGCAGCCAAGGCCCTCAAGGTCTAGCGACGAACAATGAGCAGTTCTTC. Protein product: CASSQGPQGLATNNEQFF.

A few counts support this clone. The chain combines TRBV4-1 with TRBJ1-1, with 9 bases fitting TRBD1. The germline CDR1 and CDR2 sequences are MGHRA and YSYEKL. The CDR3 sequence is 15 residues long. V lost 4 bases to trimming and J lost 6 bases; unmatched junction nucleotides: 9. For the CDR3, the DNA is TGCGCCAGCAGCCGGCAGGACAGGGGTACGGCTGAAGCTTTCTTT. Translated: CASSRQDRGTAEAFF.

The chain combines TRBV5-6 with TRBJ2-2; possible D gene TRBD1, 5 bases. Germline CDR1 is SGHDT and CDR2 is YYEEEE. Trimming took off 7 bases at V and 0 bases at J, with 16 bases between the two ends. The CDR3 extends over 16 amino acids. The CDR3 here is CASSLQVLANTGELFF. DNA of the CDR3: TGTGCCAGCTCCTTACAGGTACTCGCGAACACCGGGGAGCTGTTTTTT.

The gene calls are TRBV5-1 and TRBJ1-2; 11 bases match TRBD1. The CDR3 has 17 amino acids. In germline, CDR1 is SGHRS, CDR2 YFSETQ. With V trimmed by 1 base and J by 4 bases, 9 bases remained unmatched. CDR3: CASSLSNPGQGGYGYTF. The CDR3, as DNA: TGCGCCAGCAGCTTGAGTAACCCGGGACAGGGGGGCTATGGCTACACCTTC.

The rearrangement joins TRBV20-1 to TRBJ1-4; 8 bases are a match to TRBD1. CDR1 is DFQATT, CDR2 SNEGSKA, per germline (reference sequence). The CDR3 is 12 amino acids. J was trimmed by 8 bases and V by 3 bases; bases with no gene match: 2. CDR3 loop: CSASRTGEKLFF. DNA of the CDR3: TGCAGTGCTAGTCGGACAGGGGAAAAACTGTTTTTT.

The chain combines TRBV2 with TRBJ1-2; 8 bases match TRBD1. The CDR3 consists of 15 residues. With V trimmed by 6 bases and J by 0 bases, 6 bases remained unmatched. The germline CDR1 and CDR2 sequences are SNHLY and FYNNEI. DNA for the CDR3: TGTGCCAGCAGCCCCGGACAGGGAACTAACTATGGCTACACCTTC. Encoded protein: CASSPGQGTNYGYTF.